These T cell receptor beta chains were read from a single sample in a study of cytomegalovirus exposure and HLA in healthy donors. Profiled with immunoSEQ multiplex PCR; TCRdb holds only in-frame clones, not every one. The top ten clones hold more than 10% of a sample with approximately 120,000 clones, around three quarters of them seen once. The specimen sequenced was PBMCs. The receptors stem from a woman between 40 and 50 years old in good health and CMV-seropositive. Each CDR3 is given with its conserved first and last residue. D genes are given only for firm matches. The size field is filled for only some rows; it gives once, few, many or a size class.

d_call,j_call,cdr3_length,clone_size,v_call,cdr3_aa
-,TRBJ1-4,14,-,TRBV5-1,CASSLDQGREKLFF
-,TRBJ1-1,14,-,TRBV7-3,CASSSQGVVAEAFF
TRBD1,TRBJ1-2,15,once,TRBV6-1,CASSFNQGANYGYTF
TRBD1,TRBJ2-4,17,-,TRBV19,CASSGETGSLAKNIQYF
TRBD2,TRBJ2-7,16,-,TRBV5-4,CASSWKALAGVDEQYF
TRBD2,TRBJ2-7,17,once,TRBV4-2,CASSQDDTSGGPYEQYF
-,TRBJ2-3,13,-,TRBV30,CAWNSGSTDTQYF
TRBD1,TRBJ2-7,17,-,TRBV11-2,CASSTHRTGGNPYEQYF
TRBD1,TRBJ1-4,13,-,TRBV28,CASNGQVGEKLFF
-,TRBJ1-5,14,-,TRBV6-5,CASSLTGPHQPQHF
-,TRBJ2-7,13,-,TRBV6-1,CASEVSESYEQYF